A single TCR beta chain is shown here with its context. This entry belongs to a study of blood T cell repertoires in COVID-19. Study information: The United States, Italy and Spain supplied acute and convalescent COVID-19 samples. Sources were T cells, B-cell-depleted T cells, or PBMCs; the material itself was cDNA or gDNA.

As handled by the study authors: Scientists estimated how many nucleated cells there were by amplifying reference gene primers. Repertoires were generated with immunoSEQ multiplex PCR, while TCRdb's copy carries only in-frame clones and drops some. V and J calls and clone size are copied from that table; D and trimming were computed from the DNA. The data contain more than 95,000 clones, around 86% of them seen just once; the ten biggest clones take up roughly 4%. The sequencing input was peripheral blood. The source is a man aged 50 to 59 with acute or convalescent COVID-19.

CDR3 coding DNA: TGTGCCAGCAGTGATGGGACAGGGGCCTACAATGAGCAGTTCTTC. Its protein is CASSDGTGAYNEQFF. J is TRBJ2-1 and V is TRBV2; 10 nucleotides align to TRBD1. V lost 3 bases and J lost 2; bases outside the gene matches: 1. This CDR3 comprises 15 residues. The germline V gene encodes CDR1 SNHLY and CDR2 FYNNEI.